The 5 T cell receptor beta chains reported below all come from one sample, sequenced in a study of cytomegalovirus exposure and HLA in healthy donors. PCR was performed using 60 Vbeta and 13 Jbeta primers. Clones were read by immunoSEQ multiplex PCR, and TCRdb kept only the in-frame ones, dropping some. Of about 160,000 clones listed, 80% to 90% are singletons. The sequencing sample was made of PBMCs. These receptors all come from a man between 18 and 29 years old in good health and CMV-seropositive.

The CDR3 region is CASSWAGGSSNQPQHF. The CDR3, as DNA: TGTGCCAGCAGCTGGGCAGGGGGCAGTAGCAATCAGCCCCAGCATTTT. V and J are TRBV5-6 and TRBJ1-5; 8 bases are a match to TRBD1. Unmatched junction bases numbered 5, after V lost 3 bases and J lost 0 bases. Germline-derived CDR1 and CDR2 are SGHDT and YYEEEE. The CDR3 is 16 residues long.

The CDR3 DNA reads TGTGCCAGCAGTGGATCACAAAGACAGCAGCTAAAGACAGTTTATGGCTACACCTTC. Its translation is CASSGSQRQQLKTVYGYTF. This rearrangement joins TRBV2 to TRBJ1-2; D possibly corresponds to TRBD1 (5 bases). V was trimmed by 4 bases and J by 5 bases, leaving 29 bases between them. CDR3 length equals 19 residues. CDR1 is SNHLY and CDR2 is FYNNEI in the germline V gene.

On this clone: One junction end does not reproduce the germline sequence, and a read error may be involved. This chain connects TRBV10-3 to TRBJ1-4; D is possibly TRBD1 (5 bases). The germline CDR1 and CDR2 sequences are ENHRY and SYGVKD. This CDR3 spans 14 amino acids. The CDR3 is CAISESRQGGLRVF. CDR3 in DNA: TGTGCCATCAGTGAGTCGCGCCAGGGAGGGCTTAGGGTTTTT.

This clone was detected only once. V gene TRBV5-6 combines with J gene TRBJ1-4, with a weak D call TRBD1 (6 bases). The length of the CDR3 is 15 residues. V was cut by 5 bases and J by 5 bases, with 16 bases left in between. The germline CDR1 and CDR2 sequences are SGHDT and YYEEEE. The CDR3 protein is CASSGVARGNEKLFF. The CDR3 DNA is TGTGCCAGCAGTGGGGTTGCCAGGGGAAATGAAAAACTGTTTTTT.

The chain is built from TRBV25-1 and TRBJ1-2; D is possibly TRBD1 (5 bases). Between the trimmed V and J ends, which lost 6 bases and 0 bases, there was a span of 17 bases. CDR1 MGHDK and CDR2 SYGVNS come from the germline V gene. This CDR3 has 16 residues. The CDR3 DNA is TGTGCCAGCAGCGGGATGCGGGACGGAGCTAACTATGGCTACACCTTC. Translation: CASSGMRDGANYGYTF.